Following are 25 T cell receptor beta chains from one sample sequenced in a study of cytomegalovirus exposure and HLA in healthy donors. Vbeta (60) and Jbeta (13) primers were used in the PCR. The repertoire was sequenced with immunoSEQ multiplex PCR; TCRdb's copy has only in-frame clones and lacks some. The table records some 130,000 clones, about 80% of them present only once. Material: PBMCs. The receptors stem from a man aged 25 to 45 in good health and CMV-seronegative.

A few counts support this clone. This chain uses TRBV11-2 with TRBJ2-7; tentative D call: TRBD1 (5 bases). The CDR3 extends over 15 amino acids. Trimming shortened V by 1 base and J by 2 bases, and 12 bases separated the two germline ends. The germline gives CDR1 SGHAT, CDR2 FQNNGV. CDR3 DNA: TGTGCCAGCAGCTTAGTTCAGGGCAGGGCCTACGAGCAGTACTTC. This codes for CASSLVQGRAYEQYF.

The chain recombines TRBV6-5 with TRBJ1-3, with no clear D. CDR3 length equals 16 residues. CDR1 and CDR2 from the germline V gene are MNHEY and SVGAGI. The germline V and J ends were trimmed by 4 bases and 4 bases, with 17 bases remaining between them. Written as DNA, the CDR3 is TGTGCCAGCAGTTGGGCTGGAGAGGGAGCAGGAAACACCATATATTTT. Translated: CASSWAGEGAGNTIYF.

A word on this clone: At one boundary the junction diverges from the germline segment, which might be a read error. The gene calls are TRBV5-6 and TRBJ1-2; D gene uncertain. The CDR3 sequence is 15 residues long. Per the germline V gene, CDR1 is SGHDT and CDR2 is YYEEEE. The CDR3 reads CASSIEGWRALSCSF. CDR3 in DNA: TGTGCCAGCAGCATAGAAGGGTGGCGGGCCCTGTCTTGCTCCTTC.

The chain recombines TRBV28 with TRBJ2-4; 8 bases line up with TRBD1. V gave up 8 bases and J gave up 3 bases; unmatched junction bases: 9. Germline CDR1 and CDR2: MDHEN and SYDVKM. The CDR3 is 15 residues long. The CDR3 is CASGSTGAVKNIQYF. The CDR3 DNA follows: TGTGCCAGCGGCTCGACAGGGGCGGTCAAAAACATTCAGTACTTC.

The CDR3 loop reads CATIQLDPGTSGSGYEQYF. CDR3 in DNA: TGTGCCACCATTCAGCTCGACCCCGGGACTAGCGGGAGCGGATACGAGCAGTACTTC. The chain links TRBV10-3 to TRBJ2-5; the match to TRBD2 covers 14 bases. The J call is doubtful: the DNA matches TRBJ2-7 better. Germline loops: CDR1 ENHRY, CDR2 SYGVKD. The CDR3 runs to 19 residues.

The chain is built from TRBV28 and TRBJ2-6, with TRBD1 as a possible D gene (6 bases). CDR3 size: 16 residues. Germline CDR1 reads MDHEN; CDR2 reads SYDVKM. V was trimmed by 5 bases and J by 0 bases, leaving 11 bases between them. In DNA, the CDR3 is TGTGCCAGCAGTCCCAACAGGGACTCTGGGGCCAACGTCCTGACTTTC. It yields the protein CASSPNRDSGANVLTF.

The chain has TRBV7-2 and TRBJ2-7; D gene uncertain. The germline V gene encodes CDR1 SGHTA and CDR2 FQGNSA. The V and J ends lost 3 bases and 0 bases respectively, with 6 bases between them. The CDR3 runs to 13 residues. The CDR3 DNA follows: TGTGCCAGCAGCTTTAATCCCTCCTACGAGCAGTACTTC. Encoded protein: CASSFNPSYEQYF.

The CDR3 DNA reads TGTGCCAGCAGTCCAGGCGGGTGGAGGGAGACCCAGTACTTC. Residues: CASSPGGWRETQYF. The chain carries TRBV27 and TRBJ2-5; weak D call: TRBD2 (5 bases). Trimming took off 5 bases at V and 5 bases at J, with 15 bases between the two ends. This CDR3 spans 14 amino acids. The germline CDR1 and CDR2 sequences are MNHEY and SMNVEV (reference sequence).

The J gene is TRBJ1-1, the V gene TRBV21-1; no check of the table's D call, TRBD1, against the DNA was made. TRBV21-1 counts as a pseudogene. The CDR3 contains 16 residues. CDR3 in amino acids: CASSKVWDIGNTEAFF. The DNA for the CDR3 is TGTGCCAGCAGCAAAGTCTGGGACATTGGGAACACTGAAGCTTTCTTT.

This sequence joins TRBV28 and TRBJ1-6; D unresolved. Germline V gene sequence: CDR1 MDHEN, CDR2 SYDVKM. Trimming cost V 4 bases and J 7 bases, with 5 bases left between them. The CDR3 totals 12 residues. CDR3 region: CASSSQNSPLHF. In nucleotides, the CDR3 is TGTGCCAGCAGTTCTCAGAATTCACCCCTCCACTTT.

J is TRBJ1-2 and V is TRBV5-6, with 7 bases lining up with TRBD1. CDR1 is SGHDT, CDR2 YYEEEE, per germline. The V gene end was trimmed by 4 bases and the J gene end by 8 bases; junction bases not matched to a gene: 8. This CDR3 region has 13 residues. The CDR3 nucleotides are TGTGCCAGCAGCGACGACAGGGCATACGGCTACACCTTC. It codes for CASSDDRAYGYTF. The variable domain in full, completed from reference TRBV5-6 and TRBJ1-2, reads DAGVTQSPTHLIKTRGQQVTLRCSPKSGHDTVSWYQQALGQGPQFIFQYYEEEERQRGNFPDRFSGHQFPNYSSELNVNALLLGDSALYLCASSDDRAYGYTFGSGTRLTVV.

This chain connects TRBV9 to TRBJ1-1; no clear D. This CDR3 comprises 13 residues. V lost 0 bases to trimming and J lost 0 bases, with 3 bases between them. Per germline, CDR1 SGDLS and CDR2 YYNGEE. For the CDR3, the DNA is TGTGCCAGCAGCGTAGCTGTGAACACTGAAGCTTTCTTT. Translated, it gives CASSVAVNTEAFF.

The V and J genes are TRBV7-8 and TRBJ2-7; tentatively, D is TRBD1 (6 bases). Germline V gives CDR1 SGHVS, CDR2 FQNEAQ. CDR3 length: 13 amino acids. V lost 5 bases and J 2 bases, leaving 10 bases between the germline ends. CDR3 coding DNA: TGTGCCAGCAGCCGGGGACAAACCTACGAGCAGTACTTC. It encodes CASSRGQTYEQYF.

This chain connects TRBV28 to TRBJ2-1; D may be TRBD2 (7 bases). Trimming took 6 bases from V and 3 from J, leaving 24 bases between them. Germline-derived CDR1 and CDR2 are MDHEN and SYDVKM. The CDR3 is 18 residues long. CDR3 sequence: CASSSVKGGGNFYNEQFF. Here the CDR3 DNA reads TGTGCCAGCAGCTCTGTGAAGGGGGGGGGAAATTTCTACAATGAGCAGTTCTTC.

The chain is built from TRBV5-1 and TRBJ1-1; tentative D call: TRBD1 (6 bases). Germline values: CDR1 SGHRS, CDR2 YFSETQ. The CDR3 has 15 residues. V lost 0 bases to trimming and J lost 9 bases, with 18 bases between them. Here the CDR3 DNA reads TGCGCCAGCAGCTTGGGGTTCGACAGGAACGCTAAAGCTTTCTTT. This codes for CASSLGFDRNAKAFF. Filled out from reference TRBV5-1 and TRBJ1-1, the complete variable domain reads KAGVTQTPRYLIKTRGQQVTLSCSPISGHRSVSWYQQTPGQGLQFLFEYFSETQRNKGNFPGRFSGRQFSNSRSEMNVSTLELGDSALYLCASSLGFDRNAKAFFGQGTRLTVV.

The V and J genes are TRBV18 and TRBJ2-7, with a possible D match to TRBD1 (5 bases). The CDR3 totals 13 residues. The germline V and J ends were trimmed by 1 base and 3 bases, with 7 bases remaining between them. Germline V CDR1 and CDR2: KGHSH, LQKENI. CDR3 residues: CASSPRGSYEQYF. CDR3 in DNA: TGTGCCAGCTCACCACGGGGCAGCTACGAGCAGTACTTC.

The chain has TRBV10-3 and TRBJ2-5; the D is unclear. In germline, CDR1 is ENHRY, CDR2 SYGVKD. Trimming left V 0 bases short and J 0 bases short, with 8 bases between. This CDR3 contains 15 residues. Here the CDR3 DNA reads TGTGCCATCAGTGAGTCTGAGAGAAACCAAGAGACCCAGTACTTC. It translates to CAISESERNQETQYF.

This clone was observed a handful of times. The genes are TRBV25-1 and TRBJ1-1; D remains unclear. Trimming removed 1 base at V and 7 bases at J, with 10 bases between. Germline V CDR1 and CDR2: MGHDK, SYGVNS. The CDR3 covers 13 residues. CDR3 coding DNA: TGTGCCAGCAGTGAATTCCAACAAAGTGAAGCTTTCTTT. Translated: CASSEFQQSEAFF.

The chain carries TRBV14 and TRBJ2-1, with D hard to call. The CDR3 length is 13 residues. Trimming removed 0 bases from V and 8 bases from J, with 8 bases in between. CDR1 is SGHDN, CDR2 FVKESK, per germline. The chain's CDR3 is CASSQELGDEQFF. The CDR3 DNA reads TGTGCCAGCAGCCAAGAGTTGGGCGATGAGCAGTTCTTC.

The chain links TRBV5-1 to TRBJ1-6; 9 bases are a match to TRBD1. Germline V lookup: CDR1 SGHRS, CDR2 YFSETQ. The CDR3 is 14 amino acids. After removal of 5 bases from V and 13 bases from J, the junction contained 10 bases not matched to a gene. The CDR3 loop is CASRTGQGPSPLHF. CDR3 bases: TGCGCCAGCAGAACGGGACAGGGACCTTCTCCCCTCCACTTT.

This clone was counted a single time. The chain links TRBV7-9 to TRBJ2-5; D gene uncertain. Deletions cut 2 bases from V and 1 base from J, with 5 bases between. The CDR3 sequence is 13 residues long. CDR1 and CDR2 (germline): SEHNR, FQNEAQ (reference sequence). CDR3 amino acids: CASSLRAQETQYF. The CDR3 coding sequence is TGTGCCAGCAGCTTACGAGCCCAAGAGACCCAGTACTTC.

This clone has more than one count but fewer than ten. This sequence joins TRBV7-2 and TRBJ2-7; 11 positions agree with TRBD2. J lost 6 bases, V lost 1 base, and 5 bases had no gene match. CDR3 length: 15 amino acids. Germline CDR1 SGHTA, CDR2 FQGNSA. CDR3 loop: CASSLVVSGRGEQYF. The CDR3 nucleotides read TGTGCCAGCAGCTTAGTAGTTAGCGGGAGGGGCGAGCAGTACTTC.

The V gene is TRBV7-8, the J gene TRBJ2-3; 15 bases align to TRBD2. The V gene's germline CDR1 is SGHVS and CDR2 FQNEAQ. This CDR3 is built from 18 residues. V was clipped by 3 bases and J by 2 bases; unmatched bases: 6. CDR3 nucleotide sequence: TGTGCCAGCAGCTTCCGAGGACTAGCGGGAGGGTTCACAGATACGCAGTATTTT. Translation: CASSFRGLAGGFTDTQYF.

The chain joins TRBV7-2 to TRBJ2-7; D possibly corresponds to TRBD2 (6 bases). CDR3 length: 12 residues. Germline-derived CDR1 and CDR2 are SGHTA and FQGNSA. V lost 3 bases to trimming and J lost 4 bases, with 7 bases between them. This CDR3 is CASSFGTYEQYF. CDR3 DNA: TGTGCCAGCAGCTTCGGGACTTACGAGCAGTACTTC.

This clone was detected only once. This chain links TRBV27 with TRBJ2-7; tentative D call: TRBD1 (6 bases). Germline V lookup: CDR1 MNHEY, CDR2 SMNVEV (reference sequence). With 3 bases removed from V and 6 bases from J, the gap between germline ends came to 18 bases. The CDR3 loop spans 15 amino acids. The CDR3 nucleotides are TGTGCCAGCAGTTTCTTGACAGGATCGATCAGCGAGCAGTACTTC. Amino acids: CASSFLTGSISEQYF.